In its sample, the clone carrying this TCR beta chain was seen many times. Its target is not known. Per the study methods: TCR counts had a median of approximately 87,000 per sample and spanned roughly 20,000 to 750,000. TCRdb analysed the RACE reads with MiXCR anew, one entry per CDR3 protein. The V and J calls come from TCRdb's annotation, not from the publication. The sample lists about 180,000 distinct CDR3 sequences, nearly 30% occurring once. The CDR3 sequence is 16 residues long. CDR1 is SQVTM, CDR2 ANQGSEA, per germline. Trimming left V 6 bases short and J 0 bases short, with 15 bases between. The data were obtained in a study of human T cells and chemical hapten exposure. Looking at the study overall: The study lasted roughly 22 weeks, and patients were dosed weekly with diphenylcyclopropenone on the scalp throughout.

Time point denoted: pre-sensitization, week 0. Noted treatment: therapeutic diphenylcyclopropenone sensitization with weekly scalp DPC. Blood draws preceded each patch test application. General study results and limits: Unchanged with DPC sensitization were TCRs above 1 in 1000 frequency.

This sequence joins TRBV29-1 and TRBJ2-6, with D perhaps TRBD1 or TRBD2 (5 bases each). The receptor was isolated from a woman younger than 45 with alopecia areata. Some clones in this sample may be carry-over from other donors' samples. The sequences come from whole blood, collected in connection with sensitization to the hapten diphenylcyclopropenone (DPC). As DNA, the CDR3 is TGCAGCGTGGCCGGGACGCCGAGCTCTGGGGCCAACGTCCTGACTTTC. Translating it yields CSVAGTPSSGANVLTF.